The next 2 T cell receptor beta chains were all read from a single sample in a study of Siglec-9 on CD8 T cells in melanoma. TCRdb's copy holds only in-frame clones and misses some; the assay was immunoSEQ multiplex PCR. Among about 30,000 clones, about 80% were seen once, and the ten largest hold 5.8%. Sequenced input: Siglec-9- CD8+ T cells sorted from blood. The source is a human donor in good health.

The chain recombines TRBV5-6 with TRBJ2-1, with a weak D call TRBD2 (6 bases). The CDR3 has 16 amino acids. The V gene lost 4 bases and the J gene lost 0 bases, with 14 bases spanning the gap. Germline V lookup: CDR1 SGHDT, CDR2 YYEEEE. The CDR3 sequence: CASSALALSSYNEQFF. For the CDR3, the DNA is TGTGCCAGCAGCGCTCTAGCGTTGAGCTCCTACAATGAGCAGTTCTTC.

The chain links TRBV28 to TRBJ1-5; D uncertain. V dropped 2 bases and J dropped 5 bases, with 19 bases sitting between them. CDR1 is MDHEN, CDR2 SYDVKM, per germline. The CDR3 runs to 17 residues. CDR3 sequence reads: CASSLKGWEGKDQPQHF. The CDR3 region has the DNA TGTGCCAGCAGTTTAAAGGGTTGGGAGGGAAAGGATCAGCCCCAGCATTTT.